Below, 24 T cell receptor beta chains from the same sample are listed, as sequenced in a study of T cell changes during pregnancy in multiple sclerosis. Profiled with immunoSEQ multiplex PCR; TCRdb holds only in-frame clones, not every one. The table lists 76,000 or so clones, 93% of them singletons, with around 0.7% in the top ten. Material: peripheral blood, obtained in the second trimester of pregnancy. These receptors came from a female donor in good health, enrolled as a control in a pregnancy study.

The chain has TRBV5-1 and TRBJ1-1; tentatively, D is TRBD1 (5 bases). V lost 0 bases to trimming and J lost 10 bases, with 19 bases between them. Germline V lookup: CDR1 SGHRS, CDR2 YFSETQ. The CDR3 totals 15 residues. The CDR3 is CASSLEGASGARAFF. CDR3 DNA sequence: TGCGCCAGCAGCTTGGAAGGGGCCTCTGGGGCGAGAGCTTTCTTT.

V and J are TRBV10-3 and TRBJ2-7, with TRBD1 identical over 10 bases. CDR3 length equals 17 residues. Germline lookup yields CDR1 ENHRY and CDR2 SYGVKD. V gave up 0 bases and J gave up 0 bases; unmatched junction bases: 5. This CDR3 reads CAISESTGTGVSYEQYF. In DNA form, the CDR3 reads TGTGCCATCAGTGAGTCGACGGGGACAGGGGTCTCCTACGAGCAGTACTTC.

V is TRBV9 and J is TRBJ2-7; D gene ambiguous. Germline lookup yields CDR1 SGDLS and CDR2 YYNGEE. Between the trimmed V and J ends, which lost 1 base and 2 bases, there was a span of 10 bases. The CDR3 contains 14 residues. The CDR3 DNA sequence: TGTGCCAGCAGCGTATCCCAACAGACCTACGAGCAGTACTTC. Protein product: CASSVSQQTYEQYF.

This chain uses TRBV4-3 with TRBJ1-2; D gene uncertain. Germline values: CDR1 LGHNA, CDR2 YSLEER. This CDR3 comprises 18 residues. V shed 4 bases and J shed 0 bases, with 21 bases lying between them. CDR3: CASSRAVSSQSSNYGYTF. The CDR3 bases are TGCGCCAGCAGCCGAGCGGTATCGTCACAGAGTTCTAACTATGGCTACACCTTC.

The V call is TRBV13, the J call TRBJ2-2; D is possibly TRBD2 (6 bases). Trimming cost V 2 bases and J 3 bases, with 16 bases left between them. The CDR3 covers 17 residues. Germline CDR1 reads PRHDT; CDR2 reads FYEKMQ (reference sequence). CDR3 nucleotides: TGTGCCAGCAGCTTATCTGAAGGCGGGGCACACACCGGGGAGCTGTTTTTT. Protein sequence: CASSLSEGGAHTGELFF.

The chain uses TRBV5-1 and TRBJ1-1, with TRBD1 as a possible D gene (5 bases). The CDR3 is 14 amino acids. V lost 1 base and J lost 2, with 9 bases in between. Germline CDR1 reads SGHRS; CDR2 reads YFSETQ. In nucleotides, the CDR3 is TGCGCCAGCAGCTTGATAGGGGTAAACACTGAAGCTTTCTTT. Translating gives CASSLIGVNTEAFF.

The gene calls are TRBV5-1 and TRBJ2-3; TRBD2 matches at 8 bases. Unmatched junction bases numbered 8, after V lost 4 bases and J lost 4 bases. Germline V lookup: CDR1 SGHRS, CDR2 YFSETQ. The CDR3 totals 15 residues. CDR3 in DNA: TGCGCCAGCAGCCCGGACGGGACTAGGGCAGATACGCAGTATTTT. It is translated as CASSPDGTRADTQYF.

The V gene is TRBV7-3, the J gene TRBJ1-1, with no clear D. Germline assignment: CDR1 SGHTA and CDR2 FQGTGA. V lost 6 bases to trimming and J lost 0 bases, with 8 bases between them. The CDR3 consists of 13 residues. CDR3 in DNA: TGTGCCAGCAGTCCGAACATGAACACTGAAGCTTTCTTT. It specifies CASSPNMNTEAFF.

The chain joins TRBV4-2 to TRBJ1-6; no firm D call. Trimming stripped 1 base from V and 5 bases from J, with 9 bases between. Looked up from germline, CDR1 is LGHNA and CDR2 is YNFKEQ. This CDR3 has 15 residues. CDR3 in amino acids: CASSQGYGNNSPLHF. The CDR3 DNA reads as TGTGCCAGCAGCCAAGGGTACGGTAATAATTCACCCCTCCACTTT.

This chain joins TRBV27 and TRBJ2-1, with 15 bases fitting TRBD2. CDR3 length: 17 amino acids. Per the germline V gene, CDR1 is MNHEY and CDR2 is SMNVEV (reference sequence). J gave up 8 bases and V 2 bases, and 7 bases lay outside the gene matches. This chain's CDR3 is CASSLPPGLAGGYEQFF. In nucleotides, the CDR3 is TGTGCCAGCAGTTTACCACCGGGACTAGCGGGGGGTTATGAGCAGTTCTTC.

The chain has TRBV9 and TRBJ2-2, with 7 bases that match TRBD2. After removal of 0 bases from V and 0 bases from J, the junction contained 5 bases not matched to a gene. Germline lookup yields CDR1 SGDLS and CDR2 YYNGEE. The CDR3 sequence is 17 residues long. CDR3: CASSVGRGDPNTGELFF. The CDR3 DNA is TGTGCCAGCAGCGTAGGACGGGGGGACCCGAACACCGGGGAGCTGTTTTTT.

The V gene is TRBV6-4, the J gene TRBJ2-7, with 9 bases aligning to TRBD1. This CDR3 is built from 19 residues. V shed 2 bases and J 1 base; nucleotides not matched to a gene: 15. The V gene's germline CDR1 is MRHNA and CDR2 SNTAGT. The CDR3 loop reads CASSDGDRDEGLLSYEQYF. CDR3 sequence (DNA): TGTGCCAGCAGTGACGGGGACAGGGATGAGGGGCTCCTATCCTACGAGCAGTACTTC.

The rearrangement joins TRBV27 to TRBJ2-1, with a weak D call TRBD1 (5 bases). Trimming pared 6 bases from V and 6 bases from J, leaving 21 bases between. CDR3 length: 16 amino acids. Germline CDR1 and CDR2: MNHEY and SMNVEV (reference sequence). The CDR3 sequence is CASSPVWTKGINEQFF. CDR3 nucleotide sequence: TGTGCCAGCAGCCCTGTATGGACAAAGGGGATCAATGAGCAGTTCTTC.

The rearrangement uses TRBV5-4 and TRBJ1-1; TRBD1 is a possible D gene (6 bases). This CDR3 is built from 16 residues. The germline V gene has CDR1 SGHNT and CDR2 YYREEE (reference sequence). The ends were cut back, 6 bases at V and 3 bases at J, with 21 bases in the middle. CDR3 sequence reads: CASIIQPGHVDTEAFF. The CDR3 region has the DNA TGTGCCAGCATCATTCAACCGGGACATGTGGACACTGAAGCTTTCTTT.

The CDR3 reads CASSETGAYGYTF. In DNA form, the CDR3 reads TGCGCCAGCAGTGAAACAGGGGCCTATGGCTACACCTTC. This sequence joins TRBV10-2 and TRBJ1-2, with 7 positions matching TRBD1. This CDR3 spans 13 amino acids. Per the germline V gene, CDR1 is WSHSY and CDR2 is SAAADI. V gave up 3 bases and J gave up 4 bases; unmatched junction bases: 2.

This chain joins TRBV19 and TRBJ1-2, with TRBD1 matching over 7 bases. V shed 4 bases, J shed 4 bases, and the junction held 12 bases outside the gene matches. The CDR3 spans 16 residues. Germline V gene sequence: CDR1 LNHDA, CDR2 SQIVND (reference sequence). CDR3 in DNA: TGTGCCAGTAGTAAGCCGCAGGGGGTGATTGCCTATGGCTACACCTTC. Translating gives CASSKPQGVIAYGYTF. Looking up the rest from reference TRBV19 and TRBJ1-2 gives the full variable domain: DGGITQSPKYLFRKEGQNVTLSCEQNLNHDAMYWYRQDPGQGLRLIYYSQIVNDFQKGDIAEGYSVSREKKESFPLTVTSAQKNPTAFYLCASSKPQGVIAYGYTFGSGTRLTVV.

This clone appeared once. The chain links TRBV10-1 to TRBJ1-1; perhaps TRBD1 as D (5 bases). In germline, CDR1 is WNHNN, CDR2 SYGVQD (reference sequence). This CDR3 has 13 residues. V lost 11 bases and J lost 13, with 26 bases in between. CDR3 in DNA: TGCGCCGTCCTCGGAATTTATTGGGGACTCCTTTTCTTT. It encodes CAVLGIYWGLLFF.

V gene TRBV7-8 combines with J gene TRBJ1-1, with a tentative D call TRBD1 (6 bases). The germline V gene has CDR1 SGHVS and CDR2 FQNEAQ. This CDR3 is 15 amino acids long. V dropped 6 bases and J dropped 0 bases, with 14 bases sitting between them. In DNA form, the CDR3 reads TGTGCCAGCAGTTCTACAGGGCCCCTGAACACTGAAGCTTTCTTT. Translated, it gives CASSSTGPLNTEAFF.

The J gene is TRBJ2-3, the V gene TRBV9, with 8 bases fitting TRBD1. This CDR3 has 16 amino acids. The ends lost 3 bases at V and 1 base at J; junction bases unmatched: 7. Per germline, CDR1 SGDLS and CDR2 YYNGEE. The CDR3 sequence is CASSAPDRDGTDTQYF. As DNA, the CDR3 is TGTGCCAGCAGCGCCCCGGACAGGGATGGCACAGATACGCAGTATTTT.

J is TRBJ2-3 and V is TRBV5-4; 7 bases are shared with TRBD1. This CDR3 has 15 residues. Germline values: CDR1 SGHNT, CDR2 YYREEE (reference sequence). V was clipped by 5 bases and J by 3 bases; unmatched bases: 9. The CDR3 DNA is TGTGCCAGCAGTCTCCGACAGGGTAGAACAGATACGCAGTATTTT. Translating gives CASSLRQGRTDTQYF.

The V call is TRBV4-1, the J call TRBJ1-1; possible D gene TRBD1, 6 bases. The V gene lost 0 bases and the J gene lost 1 base, with 9 bases spanning the gap. This CDR3 region has 15 residues. Germline CDR1 and CDR2: MGHRA and YSYEKL. The CDR3 reads CASSQEGHQNTEAFF. Written as DNA, the CDR3 is TGCGCCAGCAGCCAAGAGGGACACCAGAACACTGAAGCTTTCTTT.

The chain employs TRBV5-1 and TRBJ2-2, with TRBD1 as a possible D gene (5 bases). The germline gives CDR1 SGHRS, CDR2 YFSETQ. V was shortened by 0 bases and J by 8 bases, with 5 bases between the two germline ends. The CDR3 runs 12 residues. The CDR3 spells CASSLGQGELFF. The CDR3 DNA follows: TGCGCCAGCAGCTTGGGACAGGGGGAGCTGTTTTTT.

V is TRBV19 and J is TRBJ1-6; 7 bases line up with TRBD1. Germline V gene data show CDR1 as LNHDA and CDR2 as SQIVND (reference sequence). The CDR3 extends over 16 amino acids. The V and J ends lost 3 bases and 5 bases, in that order; junction bases with no gene match: 7. CDR3 in DNA: TGTGCCAGTAGTATGACCGGGACAGAGAATAATTCACCCCTCCACTTT. This codes for CASSMTGTENNSPLHF.

CDR3 bases: TGTGCCAGCAGTTCTAGCGGCAGCTCCTACAATGAGCAGTTCTTC. It yields the protein CASSSSGSSYNEQFF. V is TRBV5-5 and J is TRBJ2-1; 7 bases line up with TRBD2. Germline V gives CDR1 SGHKS, CDR2 YYEKEE (reference sequence). Germline trimming cut 5 bases from V and 0 bases from J; bases unmatched to any gene: 5. The CDR3 covers 15 residues.